The sequence of this TCR beta chain was determined in a study of T cell responses to AZD1222 COVID-19 vaccine. The ends lost 7 bases at V and 2 bases at J; junction bases unmatched: 7. The CDR3 is made up of 15 amino acids. CDR1 is SGHRS, CDR2 YFSETQ, per germline. Only one count was recorded for this clone. Its specificity is unknown. General study results and limits: Donors were mostly white British, more females; clonal diversity possibly underestimated. Just a handful of AZD1222 recipients tested seropositive at baseline.

TCRdb keeps only in-frame clones here, not all; method: immunoSEQ multiplex PCR. Among 120,000 to 150,000 clones listed, 80% to 90% were seen once. The source material was peripheral blood, sampled on day 0 of AZD1222 vaccination. The sequence was obtained from an adult in good health. This sequence joins TRBV5-1 and TRBJ2-2; TRBD2 aligns across 8 bases. In DNA, the CDR3 is TGCGCCAGCTACGGACTAGCAGCTAACACCGGGGAGCTGTTTTTT. Translated, it gives CASYGLAANTGELFF.